This entry lists 6 T cell receptor beta chains sequenced from one sample in a study of blood T cells in healthy people across ages. PCR was performed a second time for about 7 to 11 cycles using a sample-barcoded 5' primer and a J-beta primer mix. One entry per CDR3 protein results from TCRdb running MiXCR on the 5' RACE reads. The repertoire includes some 1.7 million distinct CDR3 sequences, 28% of them detected once, and roughly 8% sits in the top ten. Source material: blood. Receptors were obtained from a woman aged 30 to 39 in good health.

In this sample, this clonotype turned up many times. This rearrangement joins TRBV20-1 to TRBJ2-7, with 7 bases identical to TRBD2. The CDR3 loop spans 14 amino acids. The V segment lost 3 bases and the J segment 3 bases; nucleotides outside the gene matches: 8. Germline V gene lookup returns CDR1 DFQATT and CDR2 SNEGSKA (reference sequence). In DNA, the CDR3 is TGCAGTGCTAGTAACCCTGGCGGGGGCTACGAGCAGTACTTC. It yields the protein CSASNPGGGYEQYF.

There are a few counts of this clonotype. The chain employs TRBV18 and TRBJ2-5, with a tentative D call TRBD2 (6 bases). Between the trimmed V and J ends, which lost 3 bases and 5 bases, there was a span of 13 bases. The germline CDR1 and CDR2 sequences are KGHSH and LQKENI. The CDR3 has 14 residues. CDR3 amino acids: CASSPGLGMETQYF. CDR3 bases: TGTGCCAGCTCACCGGGACTCGGGATGGAGACCCAGTACTTC.

CDR3 in DNA: TGTGCCAGCGCCGGAGATAGCAATCAGCCCCAGCATTTT. It encodes CASAGDSNQPQHF. The rearrangement uses TRBV6-5 and TRBJ1-5; no clear D gene. Germline V lookup: CDR1 MNHEY, CDR2 SVGAGI. CDR3 length: 13 residues. V gave up 8 bases and J gave up 0 bases, with 8 bases separating them.

This clonotype was observed once. A much larger clone differs by one base, so this may be a read error. V is TRBV6-2 or TRBV6-3 and J is TRBJ2-5; the D gene is possibly TRBD2 (5 bases). Trimming removed 11 bases from V and 3 bases from J, with 19 bases in between. This CDR3 contains 14 residues. Per the germline V gene, CDR1 is MNHEY and CDR2 is SVGEGT. The chain's CDR3 is CACKRDGGEETQYF. For the CDR3, the DNA is TGTGCCTGCAAACGCGACGGAGGCGAAGAGACCCAGTACTTC.

The rearrangement joins TRBV18 to TRBJ2-1, with 8 bases fitting TRBD1. The CDR3 runs 15 residues. V shed 3 bases and J 10 bases; nucleotides not matched to a gene: 11. Germline CDR1 and CDR2: KGHSH and LQKENI. This CDR3 is CASSPRQGATSEQFF. The DNA of the CDR3 is TGTGCCAGCTCACCTCGGCAGGGGGCTACATCCGAGCAGTTCTTC.

This clonotype was observed many times. J is TRBJ2-7 and V is TRBV6-5; 10 bases map to TRBD2. V trimming: 4 bases; J trimming: 2 bases; junction bases outside the gene matches: 5. The CDR3 contains 15 residues. The germline CDR1 and CDR2 sequences are MNHEY and SVGAGI. For the CDR3, the DNA is TGTGCCAGCAGTTCCACCGGGACTAGCGCCTACGAGCAGTACTTC. Translation gives CASSSTGTSAYEQYF.